The 29 T cell receptor beta chains presented below share a single source sample, sequenced in a study of cytomegalovirus exposure and HLA in healthy donors. The PCR had 60 Vbeta and 13 Jbeta primers. Profiled with immunoSEQ multiplex PCR; TCRdb holds only in-frame clones, not every one. The sample consists of about 120,000 clones, around 80% of them appearing once. Sequencing was carried out using PBMCs. The receptors come from a man aged 25 to 40 in good health and CMV-seropositive.

The chain is built from TRBV19 and TRBJ2-6, with D possibly matching TRBD1 (6 bases). The CDR3 spans 15 residues. Trimming cost V 9 bases and J 0 bases, with 12 bases left between them. Per the germline V gene, CDR1 is LNHDA and CDR2 is SQIVND (reference sequence). The CDR3 protein is CASTGIYSGANVLTF. The CDR3 DNA reads as TGTGCCAGCACAGGGATTTACTCTGGGGCCAACGTCCTGACTTTC.

The chain recombines TRBV29-1 with TRBJ1-1; tentative D call: TRBD1 (6 bases). This CDR3 is 14 amino acids long. Per germline, CDR1 SQVTM and CDR2 ANQGSEA. Between the trimmed V and J ends, which lost 3 bases and 4 bases, there was a span of 15 bases. CDR3 sequence (DNA): TGCAGCGTTGATGTGGGGGGGGCCGGCACTGAAGCTTTCTTT. Translating gives CSVDVGGAGTEAFF.

About this clone itself: Sequence at one end of the junction differs from germline and may be a read error. This chain joins TRBV7-9 and TRBJ2-6; 8 bases fit TRBD1. This CDR3 comprises 18 residues. Germline V gives CDR1 SEHNR, CDR2 FQNEAQ (reference sequence). As DNA, the CDR3 is TGTTCCAGCAGCATAGACGGGGACAGGCGGTCGGGGGCCAACGTCCTGACTTTC. It is translated as CSSSIDGDRRSGANVLTF.

The chain joins TRBV10-3 to TRBJ2-2; D is possibly TRBD1 (6 bases). CDR1 and CDR2 (germline): ENHRY, SYGVKD. Trimming took 4 bases from V and 4 from J, leaving 13 bases between them. The CDR3 sequence is 15 residues long. The CDR3 region has the DNA TGTGCCATCAGTGGGTGGCAGGGGAGCACCGGGGAGCTGTTTTTT. It translates to CAISGWQGSTGELFF.

The table lists this clone with a count of one. The rearrangement links TRBV6-5 to TRBJ1-5; no firm D call. V was cut by 0 bases and J by 1 base, with 7 bases left in between. Germline V gives CDR1 MNHEY, CDR2 SVGAGI. The CDR3 has 15 amino acids. As DNA, the CDR3 is TGTGCCAGCAGTTACTCTCTAAGAAGCAATCAGCCCCAGCATTTT. Translating gives CASSYSLRSNQPQHF.

The DNA for the CDR3 is TGTGCCAGCGGGACAGGGGAGGGCGAGCAGTACTTC. Protein sequence: CASGTGEGEQYF. The gene calls are TRBV6-1 and TRBJ2-7; TRBD1 aligns across 10 bases. Unmatched junction bases numbered 4, after V lost 8 bases and J lost 6 bases. This CDR3 comprises 12 residues. Germline V gene data show CDR1 as MNHNS and CDR2 as SASEGT.

J is TRBJ2-7 and V is TRBV5-4, with TRBD2 identical over 9 bases. V lost 4 bases to trimming and J lost 7 bases; unmatched junction nucleotides: 3. Germline CDR1 SGHNT, CDR2 YYREEE (reference sequence). This CDR3 spans 12 amino acids. CDR3 region: CASSRGGVEQYF. CDR3 sequence (DNA): TGTGCCAGCAGCCGCGGGGGGGTAGAGCAGTACTTC.

This clone has just a few counts. This sequence joins TRBV6-5 and TRBJ2-1; 7 nucleotides agree with TRBD1. CDR3 size: 12 residues. V lost 6 bases, J lost 14 bases, and 10 bases stayed unmatched. Per the germline V gene, CDR1 is MNHEY and CDR2 is SVGAGI. CDR3 DNA: TGTGCCAGCAGCCCGGGACAGCTTCAGGAGTTCTTC. Residues: CASSPGQLQEFF.

This chain links TRBV9 with TRBJ2-1; 12 bases are shared with TRBD2. The CDR3 is 18 amino acids. The germline V gene encodes CDR1 SGDLS and CDR2 YYNGEE. J gave up 5 bases and V 5 bases, and 14 bases lay outside the gene matches. The CDR3 DNA is TGTGCCAGCAGTGTGGGACTAGCGGGTCCCCTTGGGGACAATGAGCAGTTCTTC. Its translation is CASSVGLAGPLGDNEQFF.

This chain uses TRBV2 with TRBJ2-7, with TRBD2 identical over 7 bases. The germline V gene encodes CDR1 SNHLY and CDR2 FYNNEI. The CDR3 spans 14 residues. V shed 4 bases, J shed 2 bases, and the junction held 5 bases outside the gene matches. The CDR3 nucleotides are TGTGCCAGCAGTGCGGCTAGCGGACCCTACGAGCAGTACTTC. The encoded protein is CASSAASGPYEQYF.

The rearrangement uses TRBV10-3 and TRBJ2-5; a weak D match, TRBD2 (7 bases). The germline gives CDR1 ENHRY, CDR2 SYGVKD. The CDR3 has 13 residues. V lost 9 bases and J 11 bases, leaving 22 bases between the germline ends. Here the CDR3 reads CAMGGPGKAEQYF. The DNA of the CDR3 is TGTGCCATGGGGGGGCCAGGAAAGGCGGAGCAGTACTTC.

This clone has only a few counts. In the same sample, other DNA sequences code for this CDR3. The rearrangement joins TRBV5-1 to TRBJ2-3, with 8 bases aligning to TRBD1. After removal of 0 bases from V and 1 base from J, the junction contained 1 base not matched to a gene. Germline loops: CDR1 SGHRS, CDR2 YFSETQ. The CDR3 totals 15 residues. DNA for the CDR3: TGCGCCAGCAGCTTGGCGGACAGGGGCACAGATACGCAGTATTTT. Protein product: CASSLADRGTDTQYF.

The gene calls are TRBV5-1 and TRBJ1-2, with TRBD1 matching 9 bases. The length of the CDR3 is 15 residues. Losses at the gene ends were 0 bases for V and 6 bases for J; bases not matched to a gene: 6. CDR1 is SGHRS and CDR2 is YFSETQ in the germline V gene. The CDR3 reads CASSLARTGADGYTF. The CDR3, as DNA: TGCGCCAGCAGCTTGGCTAGGACAGGGGCAGATGGCTACACCTTC. The variable domain in full, with the rest retrieved from reference TRBV5-1 and TRBJ1-2, is KAGVTQTPRYLIKTRGQQVTLSCSPISGHRSVSWYQQTPGQGLQFLFEYFSETQRNKGNFPGRFSGRQFSNSRSEMNVSTLELGDSALYLCASSLARTGADGYTFGSGTRLTVV.

This chain links TRBV2 with TRBJ2-7; 7 bases align to TRBD1. Germline-derived CDR1 and CDR2 are SNHLY and FYNNEI. The ends lost 5 bases at V and 0 bases at J; junction bases unmatched: 7. The CDR3 is made up of 15 amino acids. The DNA of the CDR3 is TGTGCCAGCAGTACTTGGGGACAGACCTCCTACGAGCAGTACTTC. This translates into CASSTWGQTSYEQYF.

This clone was observed once. This chain joins TRBV27 and TRBJ2-7; 11 nucleotides align to TRBD1. Germline V gene lookup returns CDR1 MNHEY and CDR2 SMNVEV (reference sequence). The CDR3 loop spans 17 amino acids. The junction had 12 bases not matched to a gene; V was cut back by 5 bases and J by 3 bases. The CDR3 sequence: CASSTKWGGTGGYEQYF. The CDR3 coding sequence is TGTGCCAGCAGTACTAAGTGGGGGGGGACAGGGGGCTACGAGCAGTACTTC.

The chain joins TRBV28 to TRBJ1-4; maybe TRBD1 (5 bases). Germline V lookup: CDR1 MDHEN, CDR2 SYDVKM. This CDR3 comprises 16 residues. Trimming pared 2 bases from V and 2 bases from J, leaving 12 bases between. CDR3 nucleotides: TGTGCCAGCAGTTTACCGGGGGTCGGGACTAATGAAAAACTGTTTTTT. Encoded protein: CASSLPGVGTNEKLFF.

This rearrangement joins TRBV28 to TRBJ2-1; 8 bases map to TRBD1. The junction had 5 bases not matched to a gene; V was cut back by 3 bases and J by 7 bases. Germline V gene lookup returns CDR1 MDHEN and CDR2 SYDVKM. There are 14 residues in the CDR3. Here the CDR3 reads CASSFQGATNEQFF. The CDR3 bases are TGTGCCAGCAGTTTTCAGGGGGCTACGAATGAGCAGTTCTTC.

J is TRBJ2-7 and V is TRBV18; TRBD2 might be the D (7 bases). The CDR3 has 17 residues. Trimming cost V 3 bases and J 2 bases, with 20 bases left between them. From germline, CDR1 is KGHSH and CDR2 LQKENI. CDR3 nucleotide sequence: TGTGCCAGCTCACCCCCGAGGGGGGGGCAGATTGCCTACGAGCAGTACTTC. Protein sequence: CASSPPRGGQIAYEQYF.

The gene calls are TRBV2 and TRBJ1-2, with TRBD1 identical over 8 bases. The CDR3 loop spans 17 amino acids. The junction had 13 bases not matched to a gene; V was cut back by 5 bases and J by 2 bases. Germline-derived CDR1 and CDR2 are SNHLY and FYNNEI. The CDR3 is CASSRAGQAGRNYGYTF. The CDR3 region has the DNA TGTGCCAGCAGTCGAGCGGGACAGGCCGGAAGGAACTATGGCTACACCTTC. Full variable domain (missing parts from reference TRBV2 and TRBJ1-2): EPEVTQTPSHQVTQMGQEVILRCVPISNHLYFYWYRQILGQKVEFLVSFYNNEISEKSEIFDDQFSVERPDGSNFTLKIRSTKLEDSAMYFCASSRAGQAGRNYGYTFGSGTRLTVV.

This clone was found many times. The V gene is TRBV10-3, the J gene TRBJ1-4; D gene uncertain. The CDR3 has 12 amino acids. V was shortened by 6 bases and J by 3 bases, with 5 bases between the two germline ends. Germline V gene sequence: CDR1 ENHRY, CDR2 SYGVKD. The CDR3 loop is CAISLANEKLFF. In DNA form, the CDR3 reads TGTGCCATCAGCCTTGCTAATGAAAAACTGTTTTTT.

This clone occurred many times. V gene TRBV5-1 combines with J gene TRBJ1-2; 8 bases agree with TRBD1. Per germline, CDR1 SGHRS and CDR2 YFSETQ. CDR3 size: 18 residues. The V gene end was trimmed by 4 bases and the J gene end by 5 bases; junction bases not matched to a gene: 19. DNA of the CDR3: TGCGCCAGCAGCGGAACAGGGGGGGGAACTGGCCTGGGATATGGCTACACCTTC. Protein product: CASSGTGGGTGLGYGYTF.

The chain uses TRBV7-2 and TRBJ1-2; 11 bases map to TRBD1. With 5 bases clipped from V and 4 bases from J, the junction kept 9 bases outside the gene matches. The CDR3 sequence is 16 residues long. Germline assignment: CDR1 SGHTA and CDR2 FQGNSA. The CDR3 region is CASSARGQGAFYGYTF. DNA of the CDR3: TGTGCCAGCAGCGCCCGAGGACAGGGGGCGTTCTATGGCTACACCTTC.

The chain couples TRBV10-2 to TRBJ2-7; 10 bases fit TRBD2. The CDR3 is 15 amino acids. The germline V gene has CDR1 WSHSY and CDR2 SAAADI. With 6 bases clipped from V and 6 bases from J, the junction kept 11 bases outside the gene matches. This CDR3 reads CASRVAGGFTGEQYF. The CDR3 DNA sequence: TGCGCCAGCAGAGTAGCGGGGGGCTTTACTGGCGAGCAGTACTTC.

This clone was detected ten times or more. The rearrangement uses TRBV18 and TRBJ1-1; D unclear. Germline assignment: CDR1 KGHSH and CDR2 LQKENI. V lost 3 bases to trimming and J lost 1 base, with 12 bases between them. The length of the CDR3 is 15 residues. The CDR3 loop is CASSPMGRRNTEAFF. In nucleotides, the CDR3 is TGTGCCAGCTCACCCATGGGCAGGCGGAACACTGAAGCTTTCTTT.

This chain connects TRBV29-1 to TRBJ2-1, with 9 bases that match TRBD1. CDR1 is SQVTM and CDR2 is ANQGSEA in the germline V gene. The CDR3 consists of 14 residues. V gave up 5 bases and J gave up 3 bases; unmatched junction bases: 5. This CDR3 is CSVSGQGIYNEQFF. The DNA for the CDR3 is TGCAGCGTTTCTGGACAGGGGATCTACAATGAGCAGTTCTTC.

There are many counts of this clone. The chain links TRBV2 to TRBJ2-7; 8 nucleotides align to TRBD1. The CDR3 consists of 12 residues. After removal of 6 bases from V and 6 bases from J, the junction contained 4 bases not matched to a gene. CDR1 is SNHLY, CDR2 FYNNEI, per germline. DNA of the CDR3: TGTGCCAGCAGGCTCGACAGGGGCGAGCAGTACTTC. This codes for CASRLDRGEQYF.

The chain has TRBV6-5 and TRBJ1-2; TRBD1 might be the D (6 bases). The CDR3 spans 15 residues. With 0 bases removed from V and 4 bases from J, the gap between germline ends came to 12 bases. Per the germline V gene, CDR1 is MNHEY and CDR2 is SVGAGI. The CDR3 DNA follows: TGTGCCAGCAGTTACTCGCTGCCAGGGGCCTATGGCTACACCTTC. Protein sequence: CASSYSLPGAYGYTF.

V is TRBV28 and J is TRBJ1-1; 7 bases align to TRBD1. Germline V gene sequence: CDR1 MDHEN, CDR2 SYDVKM. CDR3 size: 14 residues. Trimming took 5 bases from V and 10 from J; bases not matched to a gene: 13. CDR3 sequence (DNA): TGTGCCAGCAGTGGGGACAGTTTGTTAGGGCGAGCTTTCTTT. As protein: CASSGDSLLGRAFF.

The gene calls are TRBV27 and TRBJ1-6, with D possibly matching TRBD1 (5 bases). The V gene's germline CDR1 is MNHEY and CDR2 SMNVEV (reference sequence). The CDR3 runs to 15 residues. V was trimmed by 2 bases and J by 4 bases, leaving 9 bases between them. CDR3 nucleotide sequence: TGTGCCAGCAGTTTACGACAGCTTTATAATTCACCCCTCCACTTT. Translating it yields CASSLRQLYNSPLHF.